The clone carrying this TCR beta chain has ten or more counts. The antigen remains unidentified. The data originate from a study of molecular identifiers for immune sequencing clone quantification. About the research overall: Split five ways in replicates, RNA from about 20,000 or 100,000 naive CD8 cells had four portions sequenced.

Using a CD8+CD4-CCR7+CD45RA+ phenotype, naive CD8 T cells were sorted. V lost 0 bases, J lost 1 base, and 3 bases stayed unmatched. The CDR3 is 15 residues long. Germline V lookup: CDR1 DFQATT, CDR2 SNEGSKA (reference sequence). Study-wide results and caveats: Over 97% of effector molecules, yet under 1% of naive-cell molecules, were held by clones above 20 RNA copies.

Previously described methods and listed TCR primers were used for bulk TCR libraries. TCRdb redid the calling of the PCR reads with MiXCR, one entry per CDR3 protein. The data show approximately 41,000 distinct CDR3 sequences, over 15% seen once. This clonotype was sampled from a human donor in good health. Some libraries in this study had Jurkat cell RNA spiked in. Material for sequencing was naive CD8+ T cells from blood, with Jurkat cell RNA spiked in. Subset noted: FACS-sorted CD8+CD4-CCR7+CD45RA+ naive T cells. This chain connects TRBV20-1 to TRBJ2-7; 10 nucleotides agree with TRBD2. As DNA, the CDR3 is TGCAGTGCTAGAGATCTAGCGGGGGATTCCTACGAGCAGTACTTC. Translation gives CSARDLAGDSYEQYF.